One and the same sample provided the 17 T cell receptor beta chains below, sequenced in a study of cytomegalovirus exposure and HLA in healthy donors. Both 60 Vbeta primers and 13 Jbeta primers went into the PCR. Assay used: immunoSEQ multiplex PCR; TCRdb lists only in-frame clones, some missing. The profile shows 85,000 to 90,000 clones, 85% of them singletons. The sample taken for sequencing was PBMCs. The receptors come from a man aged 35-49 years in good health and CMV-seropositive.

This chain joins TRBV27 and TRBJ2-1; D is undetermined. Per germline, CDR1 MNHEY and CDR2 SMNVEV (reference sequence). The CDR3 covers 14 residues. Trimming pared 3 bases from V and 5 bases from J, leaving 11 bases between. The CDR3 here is CASSFLPPDNEQFF. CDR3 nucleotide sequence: TGTGCCAGCAGTTTTCTGCCTCCGGACAATGAGCAGTTCTTC.

DNA for the CDR3: TGTGCCAGCAGCTTGGAGCTAGCGGGATTCTACAATGAGCAGTTCTTC. Its translation: CASSLELAGFYNEQFF. V is TRBV5-4 and J is TRBJ2-1; 9 bases fit TRBD2. The germline CDR1 and CDR2 sequences are SGHNT and YYREEE (reference sequence). The CDR3 is 16 amino acids. Losses at the gene ends were 0 bases for V and 3 bases for J; bases not matched to a gene: 4.

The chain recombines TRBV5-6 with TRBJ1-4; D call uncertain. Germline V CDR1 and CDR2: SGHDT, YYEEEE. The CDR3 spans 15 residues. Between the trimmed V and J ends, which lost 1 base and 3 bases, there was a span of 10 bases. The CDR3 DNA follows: TGTGCCAGCAGCTTGACGGCAGGTCCTAATGAAAAACTGTTTTTT. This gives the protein CASSLTAGPNEKLFF.

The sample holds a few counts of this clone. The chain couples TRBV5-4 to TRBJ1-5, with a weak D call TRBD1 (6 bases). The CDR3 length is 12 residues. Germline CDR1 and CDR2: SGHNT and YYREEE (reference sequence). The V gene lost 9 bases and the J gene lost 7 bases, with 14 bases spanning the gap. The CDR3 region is CATSVRGQPQHF. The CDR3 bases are TGTGCCACTTCGGTCAGGGGCCAGCCCCAGCATTTT. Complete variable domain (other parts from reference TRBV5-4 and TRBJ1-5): ETGVTQSPTHLIKTRGQQVTLRCSSQSGHNTVSWYQQALGQGPQFIFQYYREEENGRGNFPPRFSGLQFPNYSSELNVNALELDDSALYLCATSVRGQPQHFGDGTRLSIL.

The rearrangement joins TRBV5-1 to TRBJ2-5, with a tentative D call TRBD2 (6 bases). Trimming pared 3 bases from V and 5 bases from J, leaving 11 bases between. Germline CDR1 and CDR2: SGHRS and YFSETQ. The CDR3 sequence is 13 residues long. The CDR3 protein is CASSSSGYETQYF. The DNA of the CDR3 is TGCGCCAGCAGCTCCAGCGGGTACGAGACCCAGTACTTC.

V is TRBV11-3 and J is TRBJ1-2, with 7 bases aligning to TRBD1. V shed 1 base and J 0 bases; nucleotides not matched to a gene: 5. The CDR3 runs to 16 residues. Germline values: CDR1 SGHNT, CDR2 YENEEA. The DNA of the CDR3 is TGTGCCAGCAGCTTAGCCAGGGGGGTAACTAACTATGGCTACACCTTC. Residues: CASSLARGVTNYGYTF.

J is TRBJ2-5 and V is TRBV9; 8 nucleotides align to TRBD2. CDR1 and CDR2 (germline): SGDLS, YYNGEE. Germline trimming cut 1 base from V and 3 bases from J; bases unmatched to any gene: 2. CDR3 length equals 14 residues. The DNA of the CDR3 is TGTGCCAGCAGCGTAACGGGGGGGAAAGAGACCCAGTACTTC. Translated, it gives CASSVTGGKETQYF.

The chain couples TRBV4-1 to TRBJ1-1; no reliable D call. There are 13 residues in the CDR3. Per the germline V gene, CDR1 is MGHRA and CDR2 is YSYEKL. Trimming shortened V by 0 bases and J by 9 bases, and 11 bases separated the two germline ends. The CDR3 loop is CASSQERQSQAFF. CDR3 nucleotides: TGCGCCAGCAGCCAAGAGCGTCAATCCCAAGCTTTCTTT.

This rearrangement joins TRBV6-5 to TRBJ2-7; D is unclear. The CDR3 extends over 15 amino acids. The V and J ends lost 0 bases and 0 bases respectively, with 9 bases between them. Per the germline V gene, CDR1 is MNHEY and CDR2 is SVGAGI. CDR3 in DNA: TGTGCCAGCAGTTACTCGATGGGCAACTCCTACGAGCAGTACTTC. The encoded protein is CASSYSMGNSYEQYF.

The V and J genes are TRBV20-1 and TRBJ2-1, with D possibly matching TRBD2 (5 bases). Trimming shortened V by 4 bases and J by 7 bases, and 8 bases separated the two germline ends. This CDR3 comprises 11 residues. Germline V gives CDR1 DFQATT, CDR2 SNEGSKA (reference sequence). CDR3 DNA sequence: TGCAGTGCTACACTAGTAAATGAGCAGTTCTTC. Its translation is CSATLVNEQFF.

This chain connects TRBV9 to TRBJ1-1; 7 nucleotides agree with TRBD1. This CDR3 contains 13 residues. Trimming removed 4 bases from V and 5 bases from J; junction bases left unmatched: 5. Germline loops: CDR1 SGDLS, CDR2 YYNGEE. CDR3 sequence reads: CASSFQGDTEAFF. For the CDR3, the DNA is TGTGCCAGCAGCTTCCAGGGGGATACTGAAGCTTTCTTT.

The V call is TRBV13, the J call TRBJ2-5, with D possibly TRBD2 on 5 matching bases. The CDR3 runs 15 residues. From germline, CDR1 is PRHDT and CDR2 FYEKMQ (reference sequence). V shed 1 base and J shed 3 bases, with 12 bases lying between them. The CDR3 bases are TGTGCCAGCAGCTTAGCCATGAGGGCGAAAGAGACCCAGTACTTC. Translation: CASSLAMRAKETQYF.

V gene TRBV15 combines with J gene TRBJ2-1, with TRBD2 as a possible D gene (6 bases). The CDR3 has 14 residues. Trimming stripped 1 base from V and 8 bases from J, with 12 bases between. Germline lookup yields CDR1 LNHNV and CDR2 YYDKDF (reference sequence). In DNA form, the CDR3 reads TGTGCCACCAGCAGAGGACTAGGGGACCATGAGCAGTTCTTC. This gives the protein CATSRGLGDHEQFF.

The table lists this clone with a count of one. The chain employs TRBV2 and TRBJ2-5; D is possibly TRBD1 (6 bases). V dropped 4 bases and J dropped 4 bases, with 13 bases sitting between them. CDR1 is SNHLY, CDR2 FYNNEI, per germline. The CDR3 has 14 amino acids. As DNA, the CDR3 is TGTGCCAGCAGTGTACAGGGTGTAGGAGAGACCCAGTACTTC. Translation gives CASSVQGVGETQYF.

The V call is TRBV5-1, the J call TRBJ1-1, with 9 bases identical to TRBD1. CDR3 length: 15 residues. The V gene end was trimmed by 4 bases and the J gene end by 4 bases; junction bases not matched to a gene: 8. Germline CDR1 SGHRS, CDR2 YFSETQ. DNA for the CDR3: TGCGCCAGCAGCCCCTCCGGGACAGGGTCCACTGAAGCTTTCTTT. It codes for CASSPSGTGSTEAFF. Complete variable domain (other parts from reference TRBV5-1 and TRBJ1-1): KAGVTQTPRYLIKTRGQQVTLSCSPISGHRSVSWYQQTPGQGLQFLFEYFSETQRNKGNFPGRFSGRQFSNSRSEMNVSTLELGDSALYLCASSPSGTGSTEAFFGQGTRLTVV.

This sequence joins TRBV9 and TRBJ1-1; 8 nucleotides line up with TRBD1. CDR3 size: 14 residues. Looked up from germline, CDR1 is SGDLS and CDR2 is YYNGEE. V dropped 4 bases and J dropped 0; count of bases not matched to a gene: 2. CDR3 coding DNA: TGTGCCAGCAGCTACAGGGGGGTGAACACTGAAGCTTTCTTT. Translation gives CASSYRGVNTEAFF.

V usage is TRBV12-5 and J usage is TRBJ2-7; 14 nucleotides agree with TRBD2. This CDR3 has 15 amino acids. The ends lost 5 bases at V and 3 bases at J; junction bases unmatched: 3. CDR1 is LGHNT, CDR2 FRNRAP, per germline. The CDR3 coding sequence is TGTGCTAGTGGTAGCGGACTAGCGGGGGGCTACGAGCAGTACTTC. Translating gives CASGSGLAGGYEQYF. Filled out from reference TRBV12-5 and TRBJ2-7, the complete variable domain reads DARVTQTPRHKVTEMGQEVTMRCQPILGHNTVFWYRQTMMQGLELLAYFRNRAPLDDSGMPKDRFSAEMPDATLATLKIQPSEPRDSAVYFCASGSGLAGGYEQYFGPGTRLTVT.